The next 27 T cell receptor beta chains were all read from a single sample in a study. From the reads, TCRdb called clonotypes with MiXCR, one entry per CDR3 protein. Here the sample spans some 6,000 distinct CDR3 sequences, around 8.8% being singletons. The sequencing sample was made of CD4+ T cells from synovial fluid. These receptors came from a human donor with rheumatoid arthritis.

This clonotype was found many times. The V gene is TRBV6-5, the J gene TRBJ2-7; D possibly matches TRBD1 or TRBD2 (5 bases each). The CDR3 consists of 14 residues. Germline loops: CDR1 MNHEY, CDR2 SVGAGI. The V end was cut by 0 bases, the J end by 1 base, with 7 bases between. The DNA for the CDR3 is TGTGCCAGCAGTTACTCGGGGGTGTCCTACGAGCAGTACTTC. It codes for CASSYSGVSYEQYF.

Sample share makes this clonotype large. This chain uses TRBV6-1 with TRBJ2-7, with TRBD1 matching 11 bases. This CDR3 contains 14 residues. CDR1 MNHNS and CDR2 SASEGT come from the germline V gene. Trimming cost V 8 bases and J 6 bases; bases outside gene matches: 9. The CDR3: CASAAGTGGREQYF. CDR3 bases: TGTGCCAGCGCCGCCGGGACAGGGGGTCGCGAGCAGTACTTC.

This clonotype was seen repeatedly, ten times or more. The V and J genes are TRBV6-1 and TRBJ2-1, with a tentative D call TRBD1 (6 bases). The CDR3 contains 17 residues. In germline, CDR1 is MNHNS, CDR2 SASEGT. The V and J ends lost 7 bases and 7 bases respectively, with 26 bases between them. CDR3 DNA: TGTGCCAGCACCTTGAGGATGGCCAGGGGTTCGGAGAATGAGCAGTTCTTC. Protein: CASTLRMARGSENEQFF.

The CDR3 is CASSPTGPGSNEQYF. Written as DNA, the CDR3 is TGTGCCAGCTCCCCCACAGGGCCAGGATCCAACGAGCAGTACTTC. The chain combines TRBV18 with TRBJ2-7; TRBD1 might be the D (6 bases). The V end lost 6 bases, the J end lost 5 bases, and 20 bases lay between the germline ends. Germline CDR1 and CDR2: KGHSH and LQKENI. The CDR3 is made up of 15 amino acids. Using reference TRBV18 and TRBJ2-7 for the parts outside the CDR3, the full variable domain is NAGVMQNPRHLVRRRGQEARLRCSPMKGHSHVYWYRQLPEEGLKFMVYLQKENIIDESGMPKERFSAEFPKEGPSILRIQQVVRGDSAAYFCASSPTGPGSNEQYFGPGTRLTVT.

This clonotype has just a few counts. The chain carries TRBV2 and TRBJ2-7; D is possibly TRBD2 (6 bases). The CDR3 is 14 residues long. V was shortened by 4 bases and J by 0 bases, with 10 bases between the two germline ends. From germline, CDR1 is SNHLY and CDR2 FYNNEI. CDR3 nucleotide sequence: TGTGCCAGCAGTGGCGGCGGGATCTCCTACGAGCAGTACTTC. Residues: CASSGGGISYEQYF.

The table lists this clonotype with a few counts. The rearrangement joins TRBV7-3 to TRBJ2-3; maybe TRBD1 (5 bases). Germline values: CDR1 SGHTA, CDR2 FQGTGA. This CDR3 region has 13 residues. The ends were cut back, 5 bases at V and 4 bases at J, with 10 bases in the middle. The CDR3 coding sequence is TGTGCCAGCAGCCCCCAGGGTCCAGATACGCAGTATTTT. Its protein product is CASSPQGPDTQYF.

At least ten counts were recorded for this clonotype. The rearrangement links TRBV10-3 to TRBJ2-5, with TRBD1 matching over 10 bases. Germline lookup yields CDR1 ENHRY and CDR2 SYGVKD. J gave up 5 bases and V 8 bases, and 8 bases lay outside the gene matches. The CDR3 contains 14 residues. The CDR3 loop reads CAIGPGQGKETQYF. The CDR3 nucleotides are TGTGCCATCGGACCGGGACAGGGGAAGGAGACCCAGTACTTC.

In its sample, this clonotype ranks as medium-sized. V and J are TRBV5-1 and TRBJ2-3, with D possibly being TRBD2 (6 bases). Trimming cost V 0 bases and J 2 bases, with 10 bases left between them. The CDR3 length is 15 residues. Germline V gene data show CDR1 as SGHRS and CDR2 as YFSETQ. CDR3 sequence: CASSLEGLDTDTQYF. Written as DNA, the CDR3 is TGCGCCAGCAGCTTGGAGGGACTCGACACAGATACGCAGTATTTT.

By share, this clonotype counts as medium-sized (0.01 to 0.1%). The chain carries TRBV20-1 and TRBJ2-7; D call uncertain. CDR1 is DFQATT, CDR2 SNEGSKA, per germline (reference sequence). The CDR3 is 14 residues long. Trimming removed 4 bases from V and 3 bases from J, with 16 bases in between. CDR3 residues: CSAIPFGEFYEQYF. CDR3 coding DNA: TGCAGTGCTATCCCCTTTGGGGAATTCTACGAGCAGTACTTC.

The chain combines TRBV6-5 with TRBJ1-6; D is uncertain. V lost 0 bases to trimming and J lost 7 bases, with 10 bases between them. CDR1 and CDR2 from the germline V gene are MNHEY and SVGAGI. The CDR3 is 15 residues long. The CDR3: CASSYSQAINSPLHF. CDR3 DNA sequence: TGTGCCAGCAGTTACTCCCAGGCAATAAATTCACCCCTCCACTTT.

As concerns this clonotype: A clone one base away is much larger, so this may be a read error. V usage is TRBV24-1 and J usage is TRBJ2-1, with a possible D match to TRBD1 (5 bases). Germline V lookup: CDR1 KGHDR, CDR2 SFDVKD. The CDR3 has 15 residues. CDR3 nucleotide sequence: TGTGCCAACAGTGATTTCGACAGAACCTACAATGAGCAGTTCTTC. It yields the protein CANSDFDRTYNEQFF.

This clonotype has ten or more counts. This sequence joins TRBV4-1 and TRBJ1-6; unclear D gene. Trimming removed 5 bases from V and 4 bases from J, with 15 bases in between. CDR1 is MGHRA, CDR2 YSYEKL, per germline. The CDR3 runs 16 residues. The CDR3 loop reads CASSAITGAYNSPLHF. The CDR3 nucleotides are TGCGCCAGCAGCGCTATCACGGGAGCATATAATTCACCCCTCCACTTT.

This clonotype is labeled medium-sized. The chain is built from TRBV28 and TRBJ1-2, with no clear D. Germline CDR1 is MDHEN and CDR2 is SYDVKM. The length of the CDR3 is 15 residues. The V and J ends lost 1 base and 4 bases respectively, with 13 bases between them. The CDR3 coding sequence is TGTGCCAGCAGTTTATCCCAACAGTTCTCCTATGGCTACACCTTC. Translation gives CASSLSQQFSYGYTF.

Regarding this clonotype: A much larger clone differs from this one at a single base, so this may be a read error. This chain connects TRBV11-2 to TRBJ2-3; D is uncertain. Per germline, CDR1 SGHAT and CDR2 FQNNGV. V shed 5 bases and J shed 7 bases, with 13 bases lying between them. This CDR3 is 13 amino acids long. The CDR3, as DNA: TGTGCCAGCAGCGTCTTTGATATGCATACGCAGTATTTT. It translates to CASSVFDMHTQYF.

In its sample, this clonotype was seen many times. The chain employs TRBV10-3 and TRBJ2-1; 7 bases match TRBD2. Looked up from germline, CDR1 is ENHRY and CDR2 is SYGVKD. The CDR3 extends over 14 amino acids. With V trimmed by 6 bases and J by 0 bases, 2 bases remained unmatched. The DNA for the CDR3 is TGTGCCATCAGCCGCGGGAGCTCCTACAATGAGCAGTTCTTC. This sequence encodes CAISRGSSYNEQFF.

CDR3 loop: CASSYSGGWGYEQYF. CDR3 bases: TGTGCCAGCAGTTACTCGGGAGGCTGGGGCTACGAGCAGTACTTC. The rearrangement uses TRBV6-2 or TRBV6-3 and TRBJ2-7, with D maybe TRBD2 (6 bases). This CDR3 region has 15 residues. Germline V gene lookup returns CDR1 MNHEY and CDR2 SVGEGT. With 0 bases removed from V and 3 bases from J, the gap between germline ends came to 12 bases.

The chain carries TRBV20-1 and TRBJ2-1; maybe TRBD2 (6 bases). The CDR3 is 15 amino acids. The V and J ends lost 1 base and 4 bases respectively, with 14 bases between them. CDR1 is DFQATT and CDR2 is SNEGSKA in the germline V gene (reference sequence). The DNA for the CDR3 is TGCAGTGCTAGAGGGGGCCGGGAGCCGTACAATGAGCAGTTCTTC. Protein: CSARGGREPYNEQFF.

In the case of this clonotype: This could be a read error, since a much larger clone is one nucleotide away. V usage is TRBV3-1 and J usage is TRBJ2-2; no clear D gene. CDR1 LGHDT and CDR2 YNNKEL come from the germline V gene (reference sequence). The CDR3 consists of 15 residues. CDR3 loop: CASSQAGAKTGELFF. The CDR3 bases are TGTGCCAGCAGCCAAGCGGGCGCGAAAACCGGGGAGCTGTTTTTT. The whole variable domain, filled in from reference TRBV3-1 and TRBJ2-2, reads DTAVSQTPKYLVTQMGNDKSIKCEQNLGHDTMYWYKQDSKKFLKIMFSYNNKELIINETVPNRFSPKSPDKAHLNLHINSLELGDSAVYFCASSQAGAKTGELFFGEGSRLTVL.

By sample fraction, this clonotype is medium-sized. This sequence joins TRBV18 and TRBJ2-5; D remains unclear. CDR1 is KGHSH, CDR2 LQKENI, per germline. CDR3 length equals 14 residues. The V end lost 3 bases, the J end lost 2 bases, and 10 bases lay between the germline ends. Written as DNA, the CDR3 is TGTGCCAGCTCACCTGTAACAGAACAAGAGACCCAGTACTTC. Protein: CASSPVTEQETQYF.

This clonotype was observed at least ten times. The chain employs TRBV7-2 and TRBJ2-5; 12 bases align to TRBD1. The trim removed 1 base at V and 6 bases at J, leaving 3 bases unmatched. The CDR3 contains 15 residues. The V gene's germline CDR1 is SGHTA and CDR2 FQGNSA. CDR3 nucleotides: TGTGCCAGCAGCTTAGAGGGGGACAGGGGGCAGACCCAGTACTTC. Amino acid sequence: CASSLEGDRGQTQYF. Combining the CDR3 with reference TRBV7-2 and TRBJ2-5 gives the whole variable domain GAGVSQSPSNKVTEKGKDVELRCDPISGHTALYWYRQSLGQGLEFLIYFQGNSAPDKSGLPSDRFSAERTGGSVSTLTIQRTQQEDSAVYLCASSLEGDRGQTQYFGPGTRLLVL.

Worth noting for this clonotype: Only one base separates this from a far larger clonotype, so it likely reflects a read error. The CDR3 does not close with the conserved phenylalanine or tryptophan, likely indicating a read error. The chain employs TRBV7-9 and TRBJ2-1; 7 bases are shared with TRBD2. The CDR3 sequence is 17 residues long. Germline trimming cut 7 bases from V and 0 bases from J; bases unmatched to any gene: 12. Per germline, CDR1 SEHNR and CDR2 FQNEAQ (reference sequence). CDR3 region: CASTQTLAAHSYNEQFS. The CDR3 DNA reads TGTGCCAGCACCCAAACCCTAGCGGCACACTCCTACAATGAGCAGTTCTCC.

In this sample, this clonotype is medium-sized. CDR3 DNA sequence: TGTGCCATCAGTGACAGGGTGGACACTGAAGCTTTCTTT. This sequence encodes CAISDRVDTEAFF. The chain links TRBV10-3 to TRBJ1-1; TRBD1 is a possible D gene (5 bases). CDR1 and CDR2 from the germline V gene are ENHRY and SYGVKD. This CDR3 has 13 residues. Trimming took 3 bases from V and 3 from J, leaving 8 bases between them.

This clonotype was found many times. The chain employs TRBV10-3 and TRBJ2-5, with TRBD1 matching 7 bases. CDR1 and CDR2 (germline): ENHRY, SYGVKD. This CDR3 is built from 15 residues. V lost 1 base and J lost 2; bases outside the gene matches: 4. Written as DNA, the CDR3 is TGTGCCATCAGTGAGTTACCAGGGGGTCAAGAGACCCAGTACTTC. This codes for CAISELPGGQETQYF.

This clonotype is large (0.1 to 1%) in the sample. V and J are TRBV3-1 and TRBJ2-7; D unresolved. V was trimmed by 1 base and J by 5 bases, leaving 12 bases between them. The germline gives CDR1 LGHDT, CDR2 YNNKEL (reference sequence). The CDR3 is made up of 14 amino acids. The CDR3 DNA is TGTGCCAGCAGCCAAGGGAACGTCCCCCACGAGCAGTACTTC. Its translation is CASSQGNVPHEQYF.

In this sample, this clonotype turned up many times. V gene TRBV18 combines with J gene TRBJ1-4; 7 bases line up with TRBD1. CDR1 KGHSH and CDR2 LQKENI come from the germline V gene. The V gene end was trimmed by 4 bases and the J gene end by 4 bases; junction bases not matched to a gene: 9. This CDR3 is built from 16 residues. The CDR3 nucleotides are TGTGCCAGCTCACTCTCCGAGGGGGCCATTAATGAAAAACTGTTTTTT. As protein: CASSLSEGAINEKLFF.

This clonotype was seen many times. V usage is TRBV3-1 and J usage is TRBJ1-2; no firm D call. The V end was cut by 0 bases, the J end by 4 bases, with 9 bases between. Germline CDR1 is LGHDT and CDR2 is YNNKEL (reference sequence). The CDR3 has 14 residues. CDR3 loop: CASSQDVVSYGYTF. The CDR3 DNA is TGTGCCAGCAGCCAAGACGTCGTCTCCTATGGCTACACCTTC.

This clonotype was found many times. DNA for the CDR3: TGTGCCAGTAGTCCGGGACTTCTGAGTGGCTACACCTTC. Amino acids: CASSPGLLSGYTF. The genes are TRBV19 and TRBJ1-2; tentative D call: TRBD1 (5 bases). The CDR3 is 13 amino acids. The germline V gene encodes CDR1 LNHDA and CDR2 SQIVND (reference sequence). Trimming cost V 5 bases and J 7 bases, with 14 bases left between them.